The T cell receptor (beta chain) under discussion was sequenced for a study of cytomegalovirus exposure and HLA in healthy donors. This clone has only a few counts. What it binds is unknown. 60 Vbeta and 13 Jbeta primers were used in PCR. In the authors' methods: In a later analysis, the count reached 75 million to 90 million unique TCR beta chains, with approximately 10 million shared. The repertoire was sequenced with immunoSEQ multiplex PCR; TCRdb's copy has only in-frame clones and lacks some. That table supplies the V and J calls and clone size; D and trimming were determined from the DNA. The data contain around 150,000 clones, roughly 82% of them singletons. Study observations and caveats: Among the most significant clusters, several appeared linked to common viral pathogens in a later analysis.

Trimming cost V 2 bases and J 4 bases; bases outside gene matches: 9. The CDR3 has 16 amino acids. Germline CDR1 SGHTA, CDR2 FQGNSA. This clonotype was obtained from a woman aged 50 to 60 in good health and CMV-seropositive. The rearrangement joins TRBV7-2 to TRBJ1-1; TRBD1 agrees at 8 bases. Sequencing was carried out using PBMCs. CDR3 sequence (DNA): TGTGCCAGCAGCTTATACGGACAGGGAGCAGGCACTGAAGCTTTCTTT. Residues: CASSLYGQGAGTEAFF.